These T cell receptor beta chains were read from a single sample in a study of regulatory T cells in long-lasting Graves disease. One entry per CDR3 protein, called by TCRdb with MiXCR from the multiplex PCR reads. The profile shows about 440,000 distinct CDR3 sequences, around 14% of them singletons. A further study also used this sample, focusing on T cells in Graves' hyperthyroidism and ophthalmopathy.

Source: peripheral blood mononuclear cells (PBMCs), taken at new diagnosis, from a patient treated with antithyroid drugs. These TCRs come from a young woman with Graves disease. Both conserved end residues are part of each CDR3. Not all rows give a size; the values are once, few, many and, for expanded clones, a class.

v_gene	j_gene	abundance	CDR3aa
TRBV20-1	TRBJ2-5	.	CSARPQLDYQEAQYF
TRBV6-1	TRBJ2-1	.	CASEGLAGGSSYNEQFF
TRBV15	TRBJ2-3	many	CATSRGSPDTQYF
TRBV6-2/TRBV6-3	TRBJ1-1	.	CASSYSADRVWNTGAFF
TRBV11-3	TRBJ2-7	many	CASSFASGSTGSYEQYF
TRBV4-1	TRBJ1-4	.	CASSQAKTTSEKLFF
TRBV12-3/TRBV12-4	TRBJ2-7	many	CASSSRAGVPSEQYF
TRBV7-3	TRBJ2-2	many	CASSQGQGELFF
TRBV6-1	TRBJ2-5	.	CASSATSGRQETQYF
TRBV18	TRBJ2-2	.	CASSPFGLAGVANTGELFF
TRBV7-9	TRBJ2-1	many	CASSSGGLAAYNEQFF
TRBV19	TRBJ2-3	.	CASSIEGTGTDTQYF
TRBV7-3	TRBJ2-2	many	CASSLASLGANTGELFF
TRBV24-1	TRBJ2-1	.	CATSVSGSEQFF
TRBV20-1	TRBJ2-2	few	CSARDRLLRDTGELFF
TRBV28	TRBJ2-3	many	CASTKLTGTDTQYF
TRBV29-1	TRBJ2-2	few	CSVAPGDTGELFF
TRBV3-1	TRBJ2-7	few	CASSQLRGPYVDEQYF
TRBV11-2	TRBJ1-2	.	CASSLDSSSLRPGYTF
TRBV18	TRBJ2-5	many	CASSPPERSKETQYF
TRBV11-2	TRBJ2-2	many	CASSLVDGELFF
TRBV14	TRBJ2-7	many	CASSSSDRPANLYEQYF
TRBV3-1	TRBJ2-1	many	CASSQFAAKESNEQFF
TRBV4-1	TRBJ2-1	.	CASSRRWADSSSYNEQFF
TRBV6-2/TRBV6-3	TRBJ2-3	.	CASSYGLAGGPSTDTQYF
TRBV7-9	TRBJ2-5	.	CASSLALPPETQYF
TRBV30	TRBJ2-7	many	CAWTLAGLGSGEQYF
TRBV3-1	TRBJ2-7	many	CASSQDSVSYEQYF
TRBV27	TRBJ2-2	.	CASSFIGLAGDHGELFF
TRBV30	TRBJ2-7	many	CAWSLGDSYEQYF
TRBV19	TRBJ2-7	.	CASRNRGSSAYEQYF
TRBV13	TRBJ2-1	few	CASSFGGRGNEQFF
TRBV20-1	TRBJ2-5	many	CSATYRGSWQETQYF
TRBV29-1	TRBJ1-5	few	CSFRTGDNQPQHF
TRBV5-1	TRBJ1-5	.	CASSLGGQGNQPQHF
TRBV30	TRBJ2-7	once	CAWRGKGLAGYEQYF
TRBV11-3	TRBJ2-7	few	CASSPREGLAFPSPYEQYF
TRBV2	TRBJ2-3	few	CASRDTSGRRTDTQYF
TRBV6-2/TRBV6-3	TRBJ2-7	many	CASGYRGYEQYF
TRBV28	TRBJ2-1	many	CASSLGAVREQFF
TRBV12-3/TRBV12-4	TRBJ1-2	many	CASSLAAEGPGYTF
TRBV3-1	TRBJ1-3	many	CASSVSSRGNTIYF
TRBV2	TRBJ1-1	many	CASRRSQNTEAFF
TRBV19	TRBJ1-5	.	CASSINRGRKSNQPQHF
TRBV7-2	TRBJ2-7	.	CASRDRGPSWYF
TRBV7-2	TRBJ1-1	few	CASSSDGPGEAFF
TRBV7-9	TRBJ1-4	many	CASSPTGRDEKLFF
TRBV4-1	TRBJ1-5	.	CASSQVLQDSNQPQHF
TRBV4-2	TRBJ1-3	few	CASSPYPPERAGNTIYF
TRBV7-8	TRBJ2-5	many	CASSFTGQETQYF
TRBV28	TRBJ2-1	few	CASTDTLPPTASSYNEQFF
TRBV11-2	TRBJ2-2	many	CASSLVSPRNTGELFF
TRBV19	TRBJ2-3	.	CASSIAGNRDTQYF
TRBV19	TRBJ2-4	few	CASSTDSQIAKNIQYF
TRBV10-3	TRBJ2-5	few	CAISESARGSETQYF